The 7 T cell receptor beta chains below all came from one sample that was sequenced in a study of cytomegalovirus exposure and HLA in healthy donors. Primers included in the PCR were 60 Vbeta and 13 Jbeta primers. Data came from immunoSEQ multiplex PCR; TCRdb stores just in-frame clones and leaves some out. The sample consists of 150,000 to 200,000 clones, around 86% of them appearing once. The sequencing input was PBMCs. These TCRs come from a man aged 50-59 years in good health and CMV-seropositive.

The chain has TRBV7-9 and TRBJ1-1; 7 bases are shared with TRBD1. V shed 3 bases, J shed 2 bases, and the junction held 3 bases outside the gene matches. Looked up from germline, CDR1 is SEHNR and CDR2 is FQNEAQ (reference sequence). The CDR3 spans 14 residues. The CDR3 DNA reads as TGTGCCAGCAGCTTGGGACAGATTAACACTGAAGCTTTCTTT. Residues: CASSLGQINTEAFF.

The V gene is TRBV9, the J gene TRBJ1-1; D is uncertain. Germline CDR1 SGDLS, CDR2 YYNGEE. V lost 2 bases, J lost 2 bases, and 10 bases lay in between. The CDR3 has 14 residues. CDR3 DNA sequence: TGTGCCAGCAGCGTGGGCAGTGGTAACACTGAAGCTTTCTTT. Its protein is CASSVGSGNTEAFF.

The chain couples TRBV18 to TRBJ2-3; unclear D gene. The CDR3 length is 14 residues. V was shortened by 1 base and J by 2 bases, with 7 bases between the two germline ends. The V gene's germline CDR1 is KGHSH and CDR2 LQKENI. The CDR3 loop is CASSPQSTTDTQYF. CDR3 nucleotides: TGTGCCAGCTCACCACAGTCTACCACAGATACGCAGTATTTT.

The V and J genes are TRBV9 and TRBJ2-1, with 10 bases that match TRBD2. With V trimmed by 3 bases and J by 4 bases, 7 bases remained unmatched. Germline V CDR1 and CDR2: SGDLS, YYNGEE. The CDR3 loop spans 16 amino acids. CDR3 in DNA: TGTGCCAGCAGCGACTCCCTAGCGGGAGATTACAATGAGCAGTTCTTC. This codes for CASSDSLAGDYNEQFF.

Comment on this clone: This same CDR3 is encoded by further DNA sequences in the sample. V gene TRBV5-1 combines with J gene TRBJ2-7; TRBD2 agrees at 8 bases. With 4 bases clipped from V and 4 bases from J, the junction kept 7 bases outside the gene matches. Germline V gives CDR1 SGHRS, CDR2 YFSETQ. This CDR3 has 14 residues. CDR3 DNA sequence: TGCGCCAGCAGCCCAACTAGCGGTTCATACGAGCAGTACTTC. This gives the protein CASSPTSGSYEQYF.

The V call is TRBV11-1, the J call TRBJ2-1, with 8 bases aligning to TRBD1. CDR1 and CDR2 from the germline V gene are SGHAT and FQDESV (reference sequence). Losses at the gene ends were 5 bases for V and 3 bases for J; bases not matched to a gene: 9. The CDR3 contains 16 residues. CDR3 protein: CASSIWTGQNYNEQFF. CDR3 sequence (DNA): TGTGCCAGCAGCATCTGGACAGGGCAAAACTACAATGAGCAGTTCTTC. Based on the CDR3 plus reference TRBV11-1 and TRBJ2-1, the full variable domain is EAEVAQSPRYKITEKSQAVAFWCDPISGHATLYWYRQILGQGPELLVQFQDESVVDDSQLPKDRFSAERLKGVDSTLKIQPAELGDSAMYLCASSIWTGQNYNEQFFGPGTRLTVL.

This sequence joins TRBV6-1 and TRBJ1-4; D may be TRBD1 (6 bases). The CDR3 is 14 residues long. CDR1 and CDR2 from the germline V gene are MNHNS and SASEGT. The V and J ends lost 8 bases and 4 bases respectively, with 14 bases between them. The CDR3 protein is CASARGASNEKLFF. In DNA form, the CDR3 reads TGTGCCAGCGCCCGGGGGGCTAGTAATGAAAAACTGTTTTTT.